This T cell receptor (beta chain) was observed in a study of CD8+CD57+ T cells in acquired aplastic anemia. Overall study context: Healthy donor CD4+ cell samples had a mean of about 10.8 million reads.

Trimming took 2 bases from V and 7 from J, leaving 6 bases between them. The CDR3 sequence is 12 residues long. Germline assignment: CDR1 SNHLY and CDR2 FYNNEI. Genomic DNA acted as the template from which TCR beta VDJ combination and CDR3 sequence profiling were carried out. TCRdb independently ran MiXCR on the reads; one entry per CDR3 protein. The sample lists 200,000 to 250,000 distinct CDR3 sequences, 34% occurring once. This clonotype was obtained from a human donor in good health, serving as a control. The chain employs TRBV2 and TRBJ1-5; D may be TRBD1 (6 bases). The sequencing input was sorted CD4+, CD8+, or CD8+CD57+ T cells (not recorded which) from PBMCs. CDR3 protein: CASSEQGQPQHF. The CDR3 DNA is TGTGCCAGCAGTGAACAGGGGCAGCCCCAGCATTTT. Using reference TRBV2 and TRBJ1-5 for the parts outside the CDR3, the full variable domain is EPEVTQTPSHQVTQMGQEVILRCVPISNHLYFYWYRQILGQKVEFLVSFYNNEISEKSEIFDDQFSVERPDGSNFTLKIRSTKLEDSAMYFCASSEQGQPQHFGDGTRLSIL.